Shown below are 20 T cell receptor beta chains from a single sample sequenced in a study of cytomegalovirus exposure and HLA in healthy donors. The protocol was immunoSEQ multiplex PCR, while the TCRdb copy is restricted to in-frame clones and leaves out a portion. The sample shows a few hundred thousand clones, 88% of them seen only once. The material sequenced was PBMCs. These TCRs come from a woman under 30 in good health and CMV-seronegative.

The chain is built from TRBV10-3 and TRBJ2-2; possible D gene TRBD1, 5 bases. V lost 8 bases, J lost 1 base, and 11 bases lay in between. The CDR3 has 14 residues. Germline V gives CDR1 ENHRY, CDR2 SYGVKD. In DNA, the CDR3 is TGTGCCATCCCCGCAGGGAAGAACACCGGGGAGCTGTTTTTT. Its protein product is CAIPAGKNTGELFF.

This chain links TRBV25-1 with TRBJ1-4; maybe TRBD1 (5 bases). From germline, CDR1 is MGHDK and CDR2 SYGVNS. The V and J ends lost 2 bases and 8 bases respectively, with 12 bases between them. CDR3 length equals 14 residues. The CDR3 nucleotides read TGTGCCAGCAGTGAAGGCAGGGTGGGAGAAAAACTGTTTTTT. It is translated as CASSEGRVGEKLFF.

V and J are TRBV2 and TRBJ2-7; perhaps TRBD2 as D (5 bases). V lost 7 bases and J lost 2, with 9 bases in between. CDR1 SNHLY and CDR2 FYNNEI come from the germline V gene. The CDR3 runs 12 residues. As DNA, the CDR3 is TGTGCCAGCAATCGGGGTGCCTACGAGCAGTACTTC. This translates into CASNRGAYEQYF. The whole variable domain, remainder taken from reference TRBV2 and TRBJ2-7, is EPEVTQTPSHQVTQMGQEVILRCVPISNHLYFYWYRQILGQKVEFLVSFYNNEISEKSEIFDDQFSVERPDGSNFTLKIRSTKLEDSAMYFCASNRGAYEQYFGPGTRLTVT.

The chain joins TRBV5-4 to TRBJ2-1; possibly TRBD2 for D (6 bases). CDR1 SGHNT and CDR2 YYREEE come from the germline V gene (reference sequence). The CDR3 has 15 residues. Trimming cost V 1 base and J 1 base, with 9 bases left between them. CDR3 amino acids: CASSLRRESYNEQFF. The CDR3 nucleotides are TGTGCCAGCAGCTTGCGTCGGGAGTCCTACAATGAGCAGTTCTTC.

This chain joins TRBV29-1 and TRBJ2-1; 7 positions match TRBD2. CDR1 and CDR2 from the germline V gene are SQVTM and ANQGSEA. The CDR3 is 14 amino acids. Here the CDR3 reads CSAGVVDPYNEQFF. The CDR3 nucleotides read TGCAGTGCGGGGGTGGTAGATCCCTACAATGAGCAGTTCTTC.

The chain recombines TRBV10-3 with TRBJ2-1, with 9 bases that match TRBD2. Germline CDR1 ENHRY, CDR2 SYGVKD. V trimming: 2 bases; J trimming: 5 bases; junction bases outside the gene matches: 7. The length of the CDR3 is 16 residues. CDR3 sequence reads: CAISEPTSGRDNEQFF. CDR3 coding DNA: TGTGCCATCAGTGAGCCGACTAGCGGTAGAGACAATGAGCAGTTCTTC.

V usage is TRBV4-1 and J usage is TRBJ1-2; 7 positions match TRBD1. Germline lookup yields CDR1 MGHRA and CDR2 YSYEKL. This CDR3 spans 15 amino acids. V shed 2 bases and J 3 bases; nucleotides not matched to a gene: 6. The CDR3 bases are TGCGCCAGCAGCCAACGATCCACAGGGGACTATGGCTACACCTTC. It specifies CASSQRSTGDYGYTF.

The chain joins TRBV9 to TRBJ2-1; D unresolved. This CDR3 contains 11 residues. The germline gives CDR1 SGDLS, CDR2 YYNGEE. Trimming cost V 4 bases and J 5 bases, with 4 bases left between them. The CDR3 DNA sequence: TGTGCCAGCAGCCGGGACAATGAGCAGTTCTTC. Translating gives CASSRDNEQFF. Drawing the rest from reference TRBV9 and TRBJ2-1, the complete variable domain is DSGVTQTPKHLITATGQRVTLRCSPRSGDLSVYWYQQSLDQGLQFLIQYYNGEERAKGNILERFSAQQFPDLHSELNLSSLELGDSALYFCASSRDNEQFFGPGTRLTVL.

The chain combines TRBV28 with TRBJ2-3, with D perhaps matching TRBD1 (6 bases). This CDR3 comprises 14 residues. The V end lost 7 bases, the J end lost 2 bases, and 13 bases lay between the germline ends. Germline V lookup: CDR1 MDHEN, CDR2 SYDVKM. This CDR3 reads CASTTTGYTDTQYF. The CDR3 region has the DNA TGTGCCAGCACAACAACAGGGTACACAGATACGCAGTATTTT.

This rearrangement joins TRBV7-2 to TRBJ2-1, with 8 bases identical to TRBD2. The V gene's germline CDR1 is SGHTA and CDR2 FQGNSA. J gave up 2 bases and V 2 bases, and 5 bases lay outside the gene matches. This CDR3 is built from 16 residues. CDR3 DNA: TGTGCCAGCAGCTTACGGCTAGCGGGCCCCTACAATGAGCAGTTCTTC. Its protein product is CASSLRLAGPYNEQFF. The complete variable domain, with remaining parts taken from reference TRBV7-2 and TRBJ2-1, reads GAGVSQSPSNKVTEKGKDVELRCDPISGHTALYWYRQSLGQGLEFLIYFQGNSAPDKSGLPSDRFSAERTGGSVSTLTIQRTQQEDSAVYLCASSLRLAGPYNEQFFGPGTRLTVL.

V gene TRBV27 combines with J gene TRBJ2-7; D perhaps matches TRBD2 (6 bases). Germline lookup yields CDR1 MNHEY and CDR2 SMNVEV (reference sequence). V shed 5 bases and J shed 4 bases, with 15 bases lying between them. The CDR3 covers 14 residues. CDR3 amino acids: CASSPGLALYEQYF. In DNA form, the CDR3 reads TGTGCCAGCAGTCCGGGACTGGCTTTATACGAGCAGTACTTC.

This clone was seen a handful of times. The chain recombines TRBV7-3 with TRBJ2-1, with D unresolved. There are 12 residues in the CDR3. The V and J ends lost 0 bases and 7 bases respectively, with 4 bases between them. The germline gives CDR1 SGHTA, CDR2 FQGTGA. CDR3 in DNA: TGTGCCAGCAGCTTAACCGGGAATGAGCAGTTCTTC. Translation gives CASSLTGNEQFF.

The V call is TRBV12-5, the J call TRBJ2-4, with 9 nucleotides matching TRBD2. The J segment lost 8 bases and the V segment lost 1 base, leaving 12 bases of the junction unmatched. The CDR3 loop spans 17 amino acids. CDR1 is LGHNT and CDR2 is FRNRAP in the germline V gene. The CDR3 is CASGLGIQREDRDIQYF. Written as DNA, the CDR3 is TGTGCTAGTGGTTTGGGTATTCAGCGGGAGGATCGGGACATTCAGTACTTC.

This chain joins TRBV5-1 and TRBJ2-5; the match to TRBD2 covers 12 bases. This CDR3 is built from 17 residues. Germline CDR1 is SGHRS and CDR2 is YFSETQ. V trimming: 0 bases; J trimming: 2 bases; junction bases outside the gene matches: 5. CDR3 amino acids: CASSLGQLAGGQETQYF. In nucleotides, the CDR3 is TGCGCCAGCAGCTTGGGGCAGCTAGCGGGAGGGCAAGAGACCCAGTACTTC.

Only one count was recorded for this clone. V and J are TRBV9 and TRBJ2-1; 12 bases fit TRBD1. The germline CDR1 and CDR2 sequences are SGDLS and YYNGEE. The V gene end was trimmed by 0 bases and the J gene end by 8 bases; junction bases not matched to a gene: 6. The CDR3 runs 16 residues. CDR3 sequence (DNA): TGTGCCAGCAGCGTAGGGGGGGGACAGGGGGCGGATGAGCAGTTCTTC. Translation gives CASSVGGGQGADEQFF. Together with reference TRBV9 and TRBJ2-1, the CDR3 gives the full variable domain: DSGVTQTPKHLITATGQRVTLRCSPRSGDLSVYWYQQSLDQGLQFLIQYYNGEERAKGNILERFSAQQFPDLHSELNLSSLELGDSALYFCASSVGGGQGADEQFFGPGTRLTVL.

The gene calls are TRBV2 and TRBJ2-3; TRBD2 is a possible D gene (7 bases). V dropped 7 bases and J dropped 2 bases, with 13 bases sitting between them. The CDR3 extends over 14 amino acids. Germline CDR1 SNHLY, CDR2 FYNNEI. Written as DNA, the CDR3 is TGTGCCAGCACCCAGGGGACTAACACAGATACGCAGTATTTT. Its translation: CASTQGTNTDTQYF. The whole variable domain, filled in from reference TRBV2 and TRBJ2-3, reads EPEVTQTPSHQVTQMGQEVILRCVPISNHLYFYWYRQILGQKVEFLVSFYNNEISEKSEIFDDQFSVERPDGSNFTLKIRSTKLEDSAMYFCASTQGTNTDTQYFGPGTRLTVL.

Regarding this clone: The junction departs from the called germline gene at one end, perhaps through a read error. CDR3 residues: CASSPAPGQAPLWF. The CDR3 DNA reads as TGCGCCAGCAGCCCAGCTCCCGGACAGGCGCCATTGTGGTTC. The V call is TRBV4-1, the J call TRBJ2-7; 7 nucleotides agree with TRBD1. The CDR3 runs 14 residues. Germline V gene sequence: CDR1 MGHRA, CDR2 YSYEKL.

This rearrangement joins TRBV11-2 to TRBJ2-7, with D perhaps TRBD1 (6 bases). The CDR3 has 15 amino acids. Germline CDR1 SGHAT, CDR2 FQNNGV. V gave up 1 base and J gave up 5 bases, with 15 bases separating them. The CDR3 protein is CASSLVSGVGHEQYF. The DNA of the CDR3 is TGTGCCAGCAGCTTAGTATCAGGGGTGGGTCACGAGCAGTACTTC.

The chain has TRBV15 and TRBJ1-4; weak D call: TRBD1 (5 bases). Germline V gives CDR1 LNHNV, CDR2 YYDKDF (reference sequence). Trimming shortened V by 3 bases and J by 1 base, and 21 bases separated the two germline ends. The CDR3 consists of 19 residues. The CDR3 coding sequence is TGTGCCACCAGCAGTCCCCGGGCAGGGTGGGAAGAAACTAATGAAAAACTGTTTTTT. This codes for CATSSPRAGWEETNEKLFF.

The chain joins TRBV27 to TRBJ2-2, with D perhaps matching TRBD1 (5 bases). Germline loops: CDR1 MNHEY, CDR2 SMNVEV (reference sequence). Trimming cost V 2 bases and J 3 bases, with 16 bases left between them. The CDR3 runs 17 residues. The CDR3 spells CASSLGRAPTYTGELFF. In DNA, the CDR3 is TGTGCCAGCAGTTTAGGCAGGGCCCCTACATACACCGGGGAGCTGTTTTTT.